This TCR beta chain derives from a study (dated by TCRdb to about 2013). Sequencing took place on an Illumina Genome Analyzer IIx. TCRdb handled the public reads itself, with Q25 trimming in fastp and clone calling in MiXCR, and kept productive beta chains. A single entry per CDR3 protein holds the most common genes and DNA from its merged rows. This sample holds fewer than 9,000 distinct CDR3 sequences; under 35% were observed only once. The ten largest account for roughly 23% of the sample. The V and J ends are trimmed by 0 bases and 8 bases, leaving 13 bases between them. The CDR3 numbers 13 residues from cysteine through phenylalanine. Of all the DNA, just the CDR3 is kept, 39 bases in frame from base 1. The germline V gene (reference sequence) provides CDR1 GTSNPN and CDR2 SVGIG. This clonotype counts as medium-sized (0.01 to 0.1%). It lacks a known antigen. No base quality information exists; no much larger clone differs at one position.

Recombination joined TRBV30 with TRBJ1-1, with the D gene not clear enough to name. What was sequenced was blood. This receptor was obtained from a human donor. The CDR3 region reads CAWSVSGPEEAFF. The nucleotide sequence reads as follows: TGTGCCTGGAGTGTATCAGGCCCTGAGGAAGCTTTCTTT.